This T cell receptor (beta chain) derives from a study of blood T cell repertoires in COVID-19. Whole-study context: Acute-phase and convalescent COVID-19 samples originated in the United States, Italy and Spain.

The CDR3 runs to 16 residues. Trimming took 0 bases from V and 1 from J, leaving 11 bases between them. CDR1 and CDR2 (germline): SGDLS, YYNGEE. Original processing methods: Amplification of reference gene primers was used by the study to estimate nucleated cell counts. Data came from immunoSEQ multiplex PCR; TCRdb stores just in-frame clones and leaves some out. That table is the source of V, J and clone size, and D and trimming were worked out from the DNA. The data contain around 99,000 clones, over 60% of them singletons. The TCR comes from a human donor in a cohort sampled during active or convalescent COVID-19. The chain uses TRBV9 and TRBJ1-5, with D unclear. Sequencing was carried out using peripheral blood. The CDR3 spells CASSVALGISNQPQHF. CDR3 in DNA: TGTGCCAGCAGCGTAGCTCTCGGGATCAGCAATCAGCCCCAGCATTTT.